This entry lists 15 T cell receptor delta chains sequenced from one sample in a study of γδ T cells in repeated Plasmodium falciparum infection. TCRdb re-called clones from the multiplex PCR reads via CATT. The sample lists some 100,000 delta-chain clones; roughly 1.4% were seen once. Bulk repertoires came from Vgamma9/Vdelta2+ or Vdelta2-negative gammadelta T cells flow-sorted from PBMC. Sequenced: gamma-delta T cells from blood. The receptors derive from a pool of human donors (malaria-infected and uninfected, not separated).

Worth noting for this clone: The translation of this DNA and the TCRdb protein of a much larger clone differ at residue 5, probably owing to a read error; the protein shown here is translated from the DNA. The J gene is TRDJ1, the V gene TRDV1; TRDD3 might be the D (5 bases). The J gene was missing in TCRdb and was found by matching the end of the DNA to germline. This CDR3 comprises 16 residues. V was pared by 4 bases and J by 0 bases, with 15 bases between. Germline-derived CDR1 and CDR2 are TSWWSYY and QGS. The CDR3: CALGGLDPLYTDKLIF. In DNA, the CDR3 is TGTGCTCTTGGGGGACTGGACCCATTGTACACCGATAAACTCATCTTT.

In regard to this clone: A far larger clone is a single base away, which makes a read error likely. Other DNA sequences within the sample encode an identical CDR3. The V gene is TRDV2, but the J gene lacks a call; no check of the table's D call, TRDD3, against the DNA was made. The CDR3 consists of 19 residues. Germline V gene data show CDR1 as GEAIGNYY and CDR2 as EKD. The CDR3 coding sequence is TGTGCCTGTGACACCTTATTCGGGGGGACGTCAGAGGGGACCGATAAGCTCATCTTT. Residues: CACDTLFGGTSEGTDKLIF.

This clone has a count of ten or more. This specimen includes other DNA sequences encoding the same CDR3. This chain uses TRDV1 with TRDJ2; 10 positions match TRDD3. The J gene, left out of TCRdb, was set here by checking the DNA against germline. Germline V CDR1 and CDR2: TSWWSYY, QGS. V trimming: 3 bases; J trimming: 0 bases; junction bases outside the gene matches: 16. CDR3 length: 21 amino acids. CDR3 sequence (DNA): TGTGCTCTTGGGGACCGCCTAGGATACTGGGGGATGCTTGCTTTGACAGCACAACTCTTCTTT. This encodes CALGDRLGYWGMLALTAQLFF.

Concerning this clone: The TCRdb protein comes from a much larger clone and disagrees with this DNA's translation at residue 8, likely due to a read error; the protein given here is derived from the DNA. CDR3 DNA: TGTGCCTATGGTAGGGAGACTCGCACCGATAAACTCATCTTT. It codes for CAYGRETRTDKLIF. V and J are TRDV3 and TRDJ1; no firm D call. Trimming took 4 bases from V and 1 from J, leaving 16 bases between them. The germline V gene has CDR1 TVYSNPD and CDR2 GDNSRS (reference sequence). This CDR3 is built from 14 residues.

About this clone: The protein that TCRdb holds for this DNA derives from a much larger clone and differs from the translated DNA at residue 9, which likely indicates a read error; the protein shown here is translated from the DNA. The genes are TRDV1 and TRDJ2; weak D call: TRDD3 (5 bases). TCRdb supplies no J gene; here it was assigned by aligning the nucleotide sequence to germline. From germline, CDR1 is TSWWSYY and CDR2 QGS. The CDR3 has 16 residues. V shed 2 bases and J shed 3 bases, with 13 bases lying between them. CDR3 protein: CALGEWVGKLTAQLFF. CDR3 DNA sequence: TGTGCTCTTGGGGAATGGGTGGGGAAACTGACAGCACAACTCTTCTTT.

Note on this clone: The protein that TCRdb holds for this DNA derives from a much larger clone and differs from the translated DNA at residue 13, which likely indicates a read error; the protein shown here is translated from the DNA. The rearrangement links TRDV1 to TRDJ1; a weak D match, TRDD3 (5 bases). The CDR3 spans 20 residues. The V end was cut by 1 base, the J end by 3 bases, with 27 bases between. Germline assignment: CDR1 TSWWSYY and CDR2 QGS. The CDR3 loop is CALGEQRGSPRWGKADKLIF. CDR3 nucleotides: TGTGCTCTTGGGGAACAAAGGGGCTCCCCACGATGGGGTAAAGCCGATAAACTCATCTTT.

Comments on this clone: With only one base between it and a far larger clone, this is likely a read error. The same CDR3 can be traced to other DNA sequences in this sample. The J gene went uncalled, whereas the V gene is TRDV2; TRDD3, the table's D call, was not compared with the DNA. CDR3 length: 23 residues. CDR1 and CDR2 (germline): GEAIGNYY, EKD. The DNA for the CDR3 is TGTGCCTGTGACACCGGACGCGTTCCCGTACTGGGGACCCACTCCTGGGACACCCGACAGATGTTTTTT. It codes for CACDTGRVPVLGTHSWDTRQMFF.

This clone has ten or more counts. The chain carries TRDV1 and TRDJ1; 8 nucleotides align to TRDD2. CDR1 and CDR2 from the germline V gene are TSWWSYY and QGS. This CDR3 comprises 20 residues. With V trimmed by 4 bases and J by 0 bases, 19 bases remained unmatched. The CDR3 nucleotides are TGTGCTCTTGGGGCGCCACAATCTTCCTACGGGAGGAAGTACACCGATAAACTCATCTTT. This sequence encodes CALGAPQSSYGRKYTDKLIF.

This clone was counted many times. The chain is built from TRDV1 and TRDJ1; maybe TRDD3 (5 bases). The J gene, absent from TCRdb, was called here by matching the DNA to germline. V dropped 3 bases and J dropped 0 bases, with 20 bases sitting between them. Germline-derived CDR1 and CDR2 are TSWWSYY and QGS. The length of the CDR3 is 18 residues. The CDR3 DNA is TGTGCTCTTGGGGAGAGGGTGTCTGGGTACCCTTACACCGATAAACTCATCTTT. Its translation is CALGERVSGYPYTDKLIF.

To note about this clone: The TCRdb record carries a much larger clone's protein, which differs from this DNA's translation at residue 7; a read error is the likely cause, and the protein listed here is the DNA translation. The gene calls are TRDV1 and TRDJ1, with TRDD3 matching over 9 bases. TCRdb supplies no J gene; here it was assigned by aligning the nucleotide sequence to germline. The CDR3 sequence is 19 residues long. V trimming: 0 bases; J trimming: 0 bases; junction bases outside the gene matches: 11. Germline V gene lookup returns CDR1 TSWWSYY and CDR2 QGS. CDR3 amino acids: CALGELSLLGDLYTDKLIF. CDR3 nucleotides: TGTGCTCTTGGGGAACTCAGCCTACTGGGGGACCTGTACACCGATAAACTCATCTTT.

As regards this clone: This sequence may be a read error, since a much larger clone differs from it by one base. The chain joins TRDV1 to TRDJ1; 10 positions agree with TRDD3. Germline V lookup: CDR1 TSWWSYY, CDR2 QGS. The CDR3 runs 16 residues. The CDR3, as DNA: TGTGCTCTTGTGGAACATACTGGGGGATCTGGCGATAAACTCATCTTT. Residues: CALVEHTGGSGDKLIF.

Note on this clone: TCRdb assigns this DNA the protein of a much larger clone, which departs from its translation at residue 14; this likely reflects a read error, and the protein shown comes from translating the DNA. The V gene corresponds to TRDV2; no J gene was called; the listed D gene, TRDD3, was not tested against the DNA. Germline CDR1 and CDR2: GEAIGNYY and EKD. The CDR3 is 16 amino acids. The CDR3 DNA follows: TGTGCCTGTGACCACGTTGCTGGGGAAAACACCGATAAACCCATCTTT. It specifies CACDHVAGENTDKPIF.

Notes on this clone: TCRdb's listed protein matches a much larger clone and diverges from this DNA's translation at residue 7, likely through a read error; the protein shown comes from the DNA. The chain is built from TRDV1 and TRDJ1; no reliable D call. Germline values: CDR1 TSWWSYY, CDR2 QGS. The CDR3 length is 16 residues. Trimming removed 2 bases at V and 10 bases at J, with 23 bases between. In nucleotides, the CDR3 is TGTGCTCTTGGGGAAGGAGGATCCGCGTGGGTACCCGGACTCATCTTT. This translates into CALGEGGSAWVPGLIF.

On this clone: The TCRdb record carries a much larger clone's protein, which differs from this DNA's translation at residue 17; a read error is the likely cause, and the protein listed here is the DNA translation. V is TRDV2 and J is TRDJ3, with TRDD3 matching 13 bases. No J gene was available from TCRdb, and it was assigned here by a germline match of the DNA. Germline V CDR1 and CDR2: GEAIGNYY, EKD. The CDR3 sequence is 22 residues long. This CDR3 reads CACDSPPTGGYGSSWDARQMFF. CDR3 sequence (DNA): TGTGCCTGTGATTCGCCACCAACTGGGGGATACGGAAGCTCCTGGGACGCCCGACAGATGTTTTTC.

A few counts support this clone. TCRdb lists the protein of a much larger clone for this DNA, which differs at residue 3, so this is likely a read error; the protein given here is translated from the DNA itself. The chain carries TRDV2 and TRDJ1; D is possibly TRDD3 (6 bases). No J gene was available from TCRdb, and it was assigned here by a germline match of the DNA. Germline CDR1 GEAIGNYY, CDR2 EKD. CDR3 size: 14 residues. CDR3 DNA sequence: TGTGCCCGTGACACCTTGGGGGTCAACGAGGAACTCATCTTT. Encoded protein: CARDTLGVNEELIF.